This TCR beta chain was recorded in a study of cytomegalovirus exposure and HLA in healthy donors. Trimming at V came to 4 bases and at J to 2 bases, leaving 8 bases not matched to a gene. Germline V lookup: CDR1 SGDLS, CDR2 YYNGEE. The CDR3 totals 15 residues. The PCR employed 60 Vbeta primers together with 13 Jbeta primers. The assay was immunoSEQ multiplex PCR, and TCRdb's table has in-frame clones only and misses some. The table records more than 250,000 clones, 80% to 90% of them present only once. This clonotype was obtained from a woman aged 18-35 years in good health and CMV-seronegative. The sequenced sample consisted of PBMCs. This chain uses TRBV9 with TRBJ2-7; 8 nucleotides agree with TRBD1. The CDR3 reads CASSPMGTGPYEQYF. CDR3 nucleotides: TGTGCCAGCAGCCCCATGGGGACAGGTCCCTACGAGCAGTACTTC.